The subject of this entry is one TCR beta chain. The CDR3 totals 13 residues. Trimming pared 4 bases from V and 2 bases from J, leaving 9 bases between. Germline CDR1 and CDR2: SGHDT and YYEEEE. The entry originates in a study of blood T cell repertoires in COVID-19. About the research overall: The United States, Italy and Spain were the sources of the acute and convalescent COVID-19 samples. Sample material is recorded as cDNA or gDNA derived from T cells, B-cell-depleted T cells, or PBMCs.

Original methodology: Using reference gene primer amplification, nucleated cell counts were estimated. Data came from immunoSEQ multiplex PCR; TCRdb stores just in-frame clones and leaves some out. V and J calls and clone size come straight from that table; D and trimming were deduced from the DNA. The top ten hold over 10% of the sample, which has about 130,000 clones, approximately 86% seen once. Patients in Seattle were enrolled during active infection, then followed longitudinally. This sequence originates from a woman aged 70 to 79 with COVID-19, enrolled during active disease. The specimen sequenced was peripheral blood. The V gene is TRBV5-6, the J gene TRBJ1-1; TRBD1 is a possible D gene (6 bases). The DNA for the CDR3 is TGTGCCAGCAGCCCCGGGACAAACACTGAAGCTTTCTTT. This codes for CASSPGTNTEAFF.